The clone carrying this T cell receptor (beta chain) was detected only a few times. Its specificity is not known. This sample was taken from a study of response to subunit inactivated influenza vaccine. Via MiXCR, TCRdb re-called the RT-PCR reads, giving one row per CDR3 protein. The data show a few hundred thousand distinct CDR3 sequences, 12% seen once. With V trimmed by 0 bases and J by 7 bases, 7 bases remained unmatched. The germline V gene encodes CDR1 SGHRS and CDR2 YFSETQ. CDR3 size: 15 residues. Study-level results: It was suggested by the authors that few new T cells are recruited by each seasonal influenza vaccination.

The sequenced sample was non-naive T cells sorted from PBMCs, obtained around 14 days before vaccination. This receptor was identified in a man in his fifties or sixties who received an inactivated influenza vaccine. The chain uses TRBV5-1 and TRBJ2-1, with 7 bases lining up with TRBD2. The CDR3 region has the DNA TGCGCCAGCAGCTTGGCTAGTCTAGCGGTGAATGAGCAGTTCTTC. It codes for CASSLASLAVNEQFF. Full variable domain (outside the CDR3, taken from reference TRBV5-1 and TRBJ2-1): KAGVTQTPRYLIKTRGQQVTLSCSPISGHRSVSWYQQTPGQGLQFLFEYFSETQRNKGNFPGRFSGRQFSNSRSEMNVSTLELGDSALYLCASSLASLAVNEQFFGPGTRLTVL.